The TCR beta chain under discussion was sequenced for a study of response to subunit inactivated influenza vaccine. General observations from the study: Every seasonal influenza vaccination brings in few new T cells, the authors suggested.

This CDR3 spans 12 amino acids. V shed 6 bases and J shed 4 bases, with 8 bases lying between them. The germline gives CDR1 ENHRY, CDR2 SYGVKD. One entry per CDR3 protein results from TCRdb running MiXCR on the RT-PCR reads. This table has 500,000 to 550,000 distinct CDR3 sequences, around 7.7% appearing once. The table lists this clonotype with a few counts. What it recognizes is unknown. This TCR came from a man between 45 and 75 years old who received an inactivated influenza vaccine. The sample in question was PBMCs from blood, obtained about 23 months after vaccination. The rearrangement links TRBV10-3 to TRBJ2-3, with D perhaps given as TRBD1 or TRBD2 (5 bases each). The CDR3: CAIRGTPDTQYF. DNA of the CDR3: TGTGCCATCAGAGGGACCCCAGATACGCAGTATTTT.